One and the same sample provided the 19 T cell receptor beta chains below, sequenced in a study of T cells expressing NK-cell markers. TCRdb re-called the 5' RACE reads and shows each CDR3 protein once, DNA omitted. The listing records several thousand distinct CDR3 sequences. Input material: blood T cells: a sorted CD56 or NKG2C T cell subset, CD4+ or CD8+ T cells, or bulk PBMC T cells (not recorded which). These receptor sequences come from a man aged 18 to 69 in good health.

The V call is TRBV4-2, the J call TRBJ2-5; TCRdb selects TRBD1, and the lack of DNA leaves this call unchecked. This CDR3 is 16 amino acids long. Germline V CDR1 and CDR2: LGHNA, YNFKEQ. This CDR3 is CASSQELAGAQETQYF.

The chain uses TRBV28 and TRBJ2-5; the D call of TRBD2 rests on TCRdb alone, since no DNA is present to check it. This CDR3 comprises 15 residues. From germline, CDR1 is MDHEN and CDR2 SYDVKM. The CDR3 reads CASRSGTSEMETQYF.

The chain uses TRBV4-2 and TRBJ2-3; TCRdb lists TRBD2, though no DNA is available to test this call. The CDR3 runs 16 residues. Germline values: CDR1 LGHNA, CDR2 YNFKEQ. CDR3 protein: CASSPLGSGGADTQYF.

This chain joins TRBV7-3 and TRBJ2-3; with no DNA, the TCRdb D assignment of TRBD1 cannot be verified. The CDR3 runs 16 residues. CDR1 and CDR2 (germline): SGHTA, FQGTGA. The CDR3 reads CASSLYRGVVPDTQYF.

CDR3 region: CASSLDMLGTDTQYF. The J gene is TRBJ2-3, the V gene TRBV5-1. There are 15 residues in the CDR3. Germline CDR1 is SGHRS and CDR2 is YFSETQ.

CDR3 protein: CAISGLAGSTDTQYF. The rearrangement joins TRBV10-3 to TRBJ2-3; as DNA is missing, the TRBD2 call by TCRdb cannot be tested. Germline V gene lookup returns CDR1 ENHRY and CDR2 SYGVKD. The CDR3 runs 15 residues.

The rearrangement joins TRBV14 to TRBJ1-3; TCRdb gives TRBD1 as the D gene, but with no DNA this cannot be confirmed. Germline-derived CDR1 and CDR2 are SGHDN and FVKESK. CDR3 length: 15 residues. This CDR3 reads CASSPPRGNGNTIYF.

The chain employs TRBV7-2 and TRBJ1-4; TCRdb designates TRBD1, a call that cannot be tested without DNA. Germline V CDR1 and CDR2: SGHTA, FQGNSA. CDR3 length: 15 residues. The CDR3 spells CASSSRAGANEKLFF.

The rearrangement links TRBV30 to TRBJ1-1; the TRBD1 assignment by TCRdb is unverifiable without DNA. The CDR3 runs 13 residues. Germline V CDR1 and CDR2: GTSNPN, SVGIG (reference sequence). CDR3 sequence: CACVQGRNTEAFF.

According to its frequency, this clonotype is medium-sized. This rearrangement joins TRBV5-5 to TRBJ1-1; TCRdb returns TRBD1, unconfirmable since there is no DNA. CDR1 SGHKS and CDR2 YYEKEE come from the germline V gene (reference sequence). The CDR3 is made up of 18 amino acids. This CDR3 reads CASSLYSGGGIVNTEAFF. The whole variable domain, filled in from reference TRBV5-5 and TRBJ1-1, reads DAGVTQSPTHLIKTRGQQVTLRCSPISGHKSVSWYQQVLGQGPQFIFQYYEKEERGRGNFPDRFSARQFPNYSSELNVNALLLGDSALYLCASSLYSGGGIVNTEAFFGQGTRLTVV.

The CDR3 region is CASSSVWWAQETQYF. The chain combines TRBV27 with TRBJ2-5; TCRdb lists TRBD1, though no DNA is available to test this call. The germline CDR1 and CDR2 sequences are MNHEY and SMNVEV (reference sequence). The CDR3 runs 15 residues.

The chain is built from TRBV6-1 and TRBJ2-2; TCRdb calls TRBD2, which cannot be checked without DNA. CDR3 length: 16 residues. The V gene's germline CDR1 is MNHNS and CDR2 SASEGT. The CDR3: CASSRMGRPGTGELFF.

This rearrangement joins TRBV6-2 or TRBV6-3 to TRBJ2-3; TCRdb calls TRBD1, which cannot be checked without DNA. Germline CDR1 MNHEY, CDR2 SVGEGT. The CDR3 contains 15 residues. The chain's CDR3 is CASSRGQGGANTQYF.

The rearrangement uses TRBV6-5 and TRBJ2-7; the TCRdb D gene call, TRBD2, has no DNA to confirm it. From germline, CDR1 is MNHEY and CDR2 SVGAGI. The CDR3 totals 16 residues. This CDR3 reads CASSLLAGGSSYEQYF.

This chain uses TRBV4-2 with TRBJ2-7; there is no DNA to check the TCRdb D call of TRBD2. The V gene's germline CDR1 is LGHNA and CDR2 YNFKEQ. The CDR3 length is 16 residues. CDR3 residues: CASSLGLAGESYEQYF.

The rearrangement uses TRBV20-1 and TRBJ2-7; TCRdb's D call, TRBD1, is unchecked because there is no DNA. CDR1 is DFQATT and CDR2 is SNEGSKA in the germline V gene (reference sequence). The CDR3 is 17 amino acids. The CDR3 reads CSASSSGGGRFDYEQYF.

This chain uses TRBV20-1 with TRBJ1-1. In germline, CDR1 is DFQATT, CDR2 SNEGSKA (reference sequence). CDR3 length: 13 amino acids. The CDR3: CSASFGEHTEAFF.

The chain links TRBV6-5 to TRBJ2-7; absent DNA, TCRdb's TRBD1 call cannot be checked. From germline, CDR1 is MNHEY and CDR2 SVGAGI. This CDR3 has 16 amino acids. The CDR3 loop reads CASSRLPDRASYEQYF.

The chain has TRBV6-4 and TRBJ2-1; checking the TCRdb D call of TRBD2 is not possible without DNA. CDR1 and CDR2 from the germline V gene are MRHNA and SNTAGT. The CDR3 length is 16 residues. The CDR3: CASSRTSGGAGDEQFF.